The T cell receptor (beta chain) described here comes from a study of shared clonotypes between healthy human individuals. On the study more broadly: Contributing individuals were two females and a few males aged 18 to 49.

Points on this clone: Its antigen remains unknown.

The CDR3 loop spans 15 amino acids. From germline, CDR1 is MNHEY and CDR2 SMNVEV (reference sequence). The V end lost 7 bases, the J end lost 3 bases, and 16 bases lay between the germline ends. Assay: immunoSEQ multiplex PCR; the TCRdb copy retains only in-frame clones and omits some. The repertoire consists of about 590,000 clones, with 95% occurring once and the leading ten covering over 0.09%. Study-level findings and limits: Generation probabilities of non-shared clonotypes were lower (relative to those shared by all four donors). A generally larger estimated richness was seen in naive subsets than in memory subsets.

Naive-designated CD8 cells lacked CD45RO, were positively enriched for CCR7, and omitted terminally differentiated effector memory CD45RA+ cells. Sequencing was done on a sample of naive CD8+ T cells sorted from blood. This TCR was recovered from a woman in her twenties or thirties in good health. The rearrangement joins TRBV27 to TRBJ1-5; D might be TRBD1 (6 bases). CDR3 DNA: TGTGCCAGCACCCCGGGACACGATTCCAATCAGCCCCAGCATTTT. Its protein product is CASTPGHDSNQPQHF.